This T cell receptor (beta chain) originates from a study of T cell repertoires in cytomegalovirus infection. Study summary: Alongside well-studied HLA-B-restricted CMV epitopes, recently identified HLA-C-restricted CMV epitopes were also used. Public TCR beta signatures provided an indication of both CMV infection and a matching HLA type. Study-wide findings and caveats: HLA-C-restricted CMV-specific TCR beta clonotypes were dominant in the ex vivo response.

This clonotype was observed a few times. Its antigen remains unidentified. V was trimmed by 2 bases and J by 10 bases, leaving 14 bases between them. The CDR3 length is 14 residues. Germline CDR1 is SGHAT and CDR2 is FQNNGV. MiXCR was run by TCRdb on the reads, yielding one entry per CDR3 protein. The sample records hundreds of thousands of distinct CDR3 sequences, around 30% being singletons. The specimen was cultured PBMCs, collected from culture after CMV antigen stimulation. The receptor's source is a human donor in good health (CMV status not recorded). Some clones in this sample may be carry-over from other donors' samples. The chain couples TRBV11-2 to TRBJ2-2; D call uncertain. The CDR3 sequence: CASSLWGGWEELFF. As DNA, the CDR3 is TGTGCCAGCAGCTTATGGGGTGGTTGGGAGGAGCTGTTTTTT.